Detailed here is one T cell receptor (beta chain). This record comes from a study of blood T cell repertoires in COVID-19. As for the study in general: Samples came from the United States, Italy and Spain, spanning acute and convalescent COVID-19. PBMCs, B-cell-depleted T cells, or T cells provided the cDNA or gDNA that made up the material.

In the original analysis: Amplifying reference gene primers gave estimates of nucleated cell counts. Produced via immunoSEQ multiplex PCR; TCRdb's table is partial and in-frame only. From that table come the V and J calls and clone size; the DNA was used to work out D and trimming. Among about 120,000 clones, around 77% were seen once, and the ten largest hold 7.9%. Sequencing was done on a sample of peripheral blood. This clonotype was sampled from a human donor in a cohort sampled during active COVID-19.

The CDR3 DNA reads TGTGCCAGCAGTTTTTACAGGGCCAACACTGAAGCTTTCTTT. Translating it yields CASSFYRANTEAFF. The rearrangement links TRBV6-5 to TRBJ1-1; perhaps TRBD1 as D (6 bases). This CDR3 spans 14 amino acids. Trimming stripped 4 bases from V and 2 bases from J, with 11 bases between. CDR1 and CDR2 from the germline V gene are MNHEY and SVGAGI.